This TCR beta chain comes out of a study of cytomegalovirus exposure and HLA in healthy donors. The V and J ends lost 4 bases and 2 bases respectively, with 8 bases between them. The germline V gene encodes CDR1 SGHTA and CDR2 FQGNSA. The length of the CDR3 is 13 residues. In regard to this clone: What it binds is not known. This sample also contains other DNA sequences that code for the same CDR3.

Study-wide results and limits: It was approximately 160 TCR beta chains that were listed as cytomegalovirus-associated.

A multiplex PCR was run with 60 Vbeta primers and 13 Jbeta primers. The method was immunoSEQ multiplex PCR; TCRdb's version includes in-frame clones alone and lacks a portion of them. The table includes about 55,000 clones, approximately 80% detected once. The sequencing input was PBMCs. The rearrangement joins TRBV7-2 to TRBJ1-1; D not resolved. The receptor was isolated from a female donor in good health and CMV-seronegative. The CDR3 sequence is CASSSQENTEAFF. CDR3 bases: TGTGCCAGCAGCTCCCAGGAAAACACTGAAGCTTTCTTT.